The subject of this entry is one T cell receptor (beta chain). Its specificity is not known. CDR3 length equals 18 residues. These data come from a study of CD8+ T cells in alopecia areata. Study in general: Treated patients were given 5 to 10 mg oral tofacitinib twice daily.

TCR sequencing used cDNA made by reverse transcription of extracted RNA. Sequencing used immunoSEQ multiplex PCR; TCRdb keeps in-frame clones, though not all of them. The sample consists of around 170,000 clones, 45% to 60% of them appearing once. Overall study findings and caveats: The study found that many expanded lesional clones persisted in scalp and blood during tofacitinib. Expanded CD8+ clones among the top 100, as well as scalp clonality, were significantly decreased by tofacitinib.

Described treatment: oral pan-JAK inhibitor, 5-10 mg twice daily. From alopecia areata patients, lesional scalp punch biopsies and peripheral blood were collected. Here the sequenced sample was CD8+ T cells sorted from blood, taken around week 53, from a patient treated with tofacitinib. This TCR was recovered from a human donor with alopecia areata. V usage is TRBV21-1 and J usage is TRBJ1-3; the tabulated D call, TRBD1, remains unverified against the DNA. TRBV21-1 is a pseudogene segment. The CDR3 region has the DNA TGTGCCAGCAGCGATAAAGGGGGTCTACGGAGCTCTGGAAACACCATATATTTT. It is translated as CASSDKGGLRSSGNTIYF.